A selection of T cell receptor beta chains follows, all from one sample in a study of beta chain features in type 1 diabetes. Repertoires were generated with immunoSEQ multiplex PCR, while TCRdb's copy carries only in-frame clones and drops some. The table shows around 150,000 clones, with less than 9% occurring only once. Sample: central memory CD4+ T cells from blood. The source is a woman aged 25 to 39 in good health. Both conserved end residues are part of each CDR3. The D gene is left open where the match is weak. Clone size, where shown, is once, few, many, or a class for clones that have expanded.

v_call	j_call	d_call	clone_size	cdr3_nt	cdr3_aa
TRBV6-5	TRBJ2-4	NA	few	TGTGCCAGTAACCCCCCGAGCCAAAACATTCAGTACTTC	CASNPPSQNIQYF
TRBV2	TRBJ2-1	NA	NA	TGTGCCAGCAGATTTAGCTTATTCTCCTACAATGAGCAGTTCTTC	CASRFSLFSYNEQFF
TRBV9	TRBJ1-1	NA	NA	TGTGCCAGCAGCGTAGGGGGGCATCGCACTGAAGCTTTCTTT	CASSVGGHRTEAFF
TRBV4-2	TRBJ1-2	NA	few	TGTGCCAGCAGCCTTGGACCCGGGAAAAACTATGGCTACACCTTC	CASSLGPGKNYGYTF
TRBV28	TRBJ2-1	TRBD2	few	TGTGCCAGCAGTCCGATCACGGGGACTAGCGGGAGTAATGAGCAGTTCTTC	CASSPITGTSGSNEQFF
TRBV2	TRBJ1-5	NA	few	TGTGCCAGCAGTGAACAAGGACTACATCAGCCCCAGCATTTT	CASSEQGLHQPQHF
TRBV7-2	TRBJ2-7	TRBD2	NA	TGTGCCAGCAGCTTAGTGTCGGGGGGAGGAGTCCCCTACGAGCAGTACTTC	CASSLVSGGGVPYEQYF
TRBV11-2	TRBJ2-7	TRBD2	NA	TGTGCCAGCAGCTTAGAAGCGGGAACCCACGAGCAGTACTTC	CASSLEAGTHEQYF
TRBV19	TRBJ2-3	TRBD2	NA	TGTGCCACTTCGACTAGCGGGAGCGCAGATACGCAGTATTTT	CATSTSGSADTQYF
TRBV7-8	TRBJ2-3	NA	NA	TGTGCCAGCAGCTTAGGTTCGGCAGATACGCAGTATTTT	CASSLGSADTQYF
TRBV13	TRBJ1-4	TRBD1	many	TGTGCCAGCAGCCTGACAGGGGGCCCTAATGAAAAACTGTTTTTT	CASSLTGGPNEKLFF
TRBV4-3	TRBJ2-7	NA	few	TGCGCCAGCAGCATGACGACAGAGCTGATCTACGAGCAGTACTTC	CASSMTTELIYEQYF
TRBV11-1	TRBJ2-7	NA	many	TGTGCCAGCAGCTTCACCGTAGGAGCCTACGAGCAGTACTTC	CASSFTVGAYEQYF
TRBV7-6	TRBJ2-1	TRBD2	NA	TGTGCCAGCAGCATTGGGACTATCTACAATGAGCAGTTCTTC	CASSIGTIYNEQFF
TRBV25-1	TRBJ2-1	NA	many	TGTGCCAGCAGTGAACTAGGCGACCACAATGAGCAGTTCTTC	CASSELGDHNEQFF
TRBV19	TRBJ1-5	TRBD1	NA	TGTGCCAGTATATCGGGACAGGGGGAAGGTCAGCCCCAGCATTTT	CASISGQGEGQPQHF
TRBV7-8	TRBJ2-1	TRBD2	few	TGTGCCAGCAGCGCCCGGACTAGCGGGAGGGTAACCAATGAGCAGTTCTTC	CASSARTSGRVTNEQFF